The clone carrying this TCR beta chain was detected only once. The CDR3 length is 13 residues. Trimming pared 4 bases from V and 7 bases from J, leaving 14 bases between. CDR1 and CDR2 (germline): LNHNV, YYDKDF (reference sequence). The data were taken from a study of control samples from healthy donors and cancer patients. The method was immunoSEQ multiplex PCR; TCRdb's version includes in-frame clones alone and lacks a portion of them. The sample yields 22,000 or so clones, 75% to 90% seen once. V usage is TRBV15 and J usage is TRBJ2-7; D may be TRBD2 (6 bases). This sequence originates from a man in his 60s with head and neck cancer. The material sequenced was PBMCs. This CDR3 is CATSTGRGREQYV. The CDR3 bases are TGTGCCACCAGCACAGGTCGGGGGAGGGAGCAGTACGTC.